The 11 T cell receptor beta chains below were found in one sample sequenced in a study of blood T cells in healthy people across ages. Alongside a J-beta primer mix, a sample-barcoded 5' primer served in a second PCR lasting about 6 to 12 cycles. A single record per CDR3 protein comes from TCRdb applying MiXCR to the 5' RACE reads. The profile shows about 640,000 distinct CDR3 sequences, around 31% of them singletons. Sequencing was done on a sample of blood. The receptors originated from a woman of 80 years or more in good health.

This clonotype was seen ten or more times. V gene TRBV6-2 or TRBV6-3 combines with J gene TRBJ2-7; 7 positions match TRBD1. The CDR3 loop spans 14 amino acids. V was clipped by 4 bases and J by 2 bases; unmatched bases: 5. Looked up from germline, CDR1 is MNHEY and CDR2 is SVGEGT. The chain's CDR3 is CASSLTGFTYEQYF. DNA of the CDR3: TGTGCCAGCAGTTTGACAGGGTTCACCTACGAGCAGTACTTC.

Concerning this clonotype itself: Germline and junction disagree at one end, which may indicate a read error. The chain employs TRBV7-2 and TRBJ1-1; D not resolved. Germline CDR1 reads SGHTA; CDR2 reads FQGNSA. The CDR3 is 13 amino acids. CDR3 region: CASSLVENIEAFF. The CDR3, as DNA: TGTGCCAGCAGCTTAGTGGAGAACATTGAAGCTTTCTTT.

This clonotype was counted between two and nine times. The V gene is TRBV7-6, the J gene TRBJ1-3; no reliable D call. The CDR3 has 13 amino acids. Between the trimmed V and J ends, which lost 4 bases and 2 bases, there was a span of 6 bases. From germline, CDR1 is SGHVS and CDR2 FNYEAQ. The CDR3 sequence: CASSSEAGNTIYF. The CDR3 DNA follows: TGTGCCAGCAGCTCAGAGGCTGGAAACACCATATATTTT.

This clonotype was detected many times. This chain links TRBV12-3 or TRBV12-4 with TRBJ1-5, with no clear D. CDR3 length equals 14 residues. V lost 8 bases and J lost 1, with 12 bases in between. The CDR3 sequence is CASRGQSSNQPQHF. DNA of the CDR3: TGTGCCAGCCGTGGGCAGAGCAGCAATCAGCCCCAGCATTTT.

This clonotype was observed a handful of times. This may come from a read error, since a much larger clone is one base off. The chain joins TRBV7-2 to TRBJ2-3; tentatively, D is TRBD1 (6 bases). This CDR3 spans 14 amino acids. Trimming cost V 3 bases and J 3 bases, with 10 bases left between them. Germline values: CDR1 SGHTA, CDR2 FQGNSA. CDR3: CTSSFPGQTDTQYF. The CDR3 region has the DNA TGTACCAGCAGCTTCCCAGGACAGACAGATACGCAGTATTTT.

This clonotype has a count of ten or more. J is TRBJ2-1 and V is TRBV24-1; D gene ambiguous. The CDR3 has 15 residues. In germline, CDR1 is KGHDR, CDR2 SFDVKD. V was trimmed by 0 bases and J by 4 bases, leaving 9 bases between them. In nucleotides, the CDR3 is TGTGCCACCAGTGATTTGCCCAGGCCTTACAATGAGCAGTTCTTC. Encoded protein: CATSDLPRPYNEQFF.

CDR3 amino acids: CASSSIGGTGRDTF. The CDR3 nucleotides are TGTGCCAGCAGCTCCATAGGCGGGACAGGGCGGGACACCTTC. This sequence joins TRBV7-9 and TRBJ1-2, with TRBD1 matching over 9 bases. V gave up 4 bases and J gave up 12 bases; unmatched junction bases: 12. The CDR3 is made up of 14 amino acids. The V gene's germline CDR1 is SEHNR and CDR2 FQNEAQ (reference sequence).

This clonotype was found many times. The rearrangement links TRBV7-2 to TRBJ2-3; D gene uncertain. Germline loops: CDR1 SGHTA, CDR2 FQGNSA. Trimming took 5 bases from V and 1 from J, leaving 16 bases between them. The length of the CDR3 is 16 residues. CDR3 amino acids: CASSALAALGTDTQYF. As DNA, the CDR3 is TGTGCCAGCAGCGCTCTTGCGGCCTTGGGCACAGATACGCAGTATTTT. Looking up the rest from reference TRBV7-2 and TRBJ2-3 gives the full variable domain: GAGVSQSPSNKVTEKGKDVELRCDPISGHTALYWYRQSLGQGLEFLIYFQGNSAPDKSGLPSDRFSAERTGGSVSTLTIQRTQQEDSAVYLCASSALAALGTDTQYFGPGTRLTVL.

Ten or more counts support this clonotype. V is TRBV9 and J is TRBJ2-1, with D perhaps TRBD1 (5 bases). CDR1 and CDR2 (germline): SGDLS, YYNGEE. The CDR3 consists of 13 residues. V was shortened by 3 bases and J by 10 bases, with 14 bases between the two germline ends. This CDR3 is CASSGTTGIEQFF. Here the CDR3 DNA reads TGTGCCAGCAGCGGGACAACTGGAATCGAGCAGTTCTTC.

The chain employs TRBV20-1 and TRBJ2-3; D call uncertain. This CDR3 is 12 amino acids long. V was clipped by 3 bases and J by 3 bases, with 7 bases between them. The V gene's germline CDR1 is DFQATT and CDR2 SNEGSKA (reference sequence). The CDR3 sequence: CSASPRTDTQYF. The CDR3, as DNA: TGCAGTGCTAGTCCCCGGACAGATACGCAGTATTTT.

This clonotype was observed a handful of times. At one boundary the junction diverges from the germline segment, which might be a read error. This sequence joins TRBV20-1 and TRBJ2-1; 8 bases fit TRBD2. Germline lookup yields CDR1 DFQATT and CDR2 SNEGSKA (reference sequence). The length of the CDR3 is 15 residues. CDR3 in amino acids: CNARVLERGYNEQFF. The CDR3 nucleotides are TGCAATGCTAGAGTCCTTGAGCGGGGGTACAATGAGCAGTTCTTC.